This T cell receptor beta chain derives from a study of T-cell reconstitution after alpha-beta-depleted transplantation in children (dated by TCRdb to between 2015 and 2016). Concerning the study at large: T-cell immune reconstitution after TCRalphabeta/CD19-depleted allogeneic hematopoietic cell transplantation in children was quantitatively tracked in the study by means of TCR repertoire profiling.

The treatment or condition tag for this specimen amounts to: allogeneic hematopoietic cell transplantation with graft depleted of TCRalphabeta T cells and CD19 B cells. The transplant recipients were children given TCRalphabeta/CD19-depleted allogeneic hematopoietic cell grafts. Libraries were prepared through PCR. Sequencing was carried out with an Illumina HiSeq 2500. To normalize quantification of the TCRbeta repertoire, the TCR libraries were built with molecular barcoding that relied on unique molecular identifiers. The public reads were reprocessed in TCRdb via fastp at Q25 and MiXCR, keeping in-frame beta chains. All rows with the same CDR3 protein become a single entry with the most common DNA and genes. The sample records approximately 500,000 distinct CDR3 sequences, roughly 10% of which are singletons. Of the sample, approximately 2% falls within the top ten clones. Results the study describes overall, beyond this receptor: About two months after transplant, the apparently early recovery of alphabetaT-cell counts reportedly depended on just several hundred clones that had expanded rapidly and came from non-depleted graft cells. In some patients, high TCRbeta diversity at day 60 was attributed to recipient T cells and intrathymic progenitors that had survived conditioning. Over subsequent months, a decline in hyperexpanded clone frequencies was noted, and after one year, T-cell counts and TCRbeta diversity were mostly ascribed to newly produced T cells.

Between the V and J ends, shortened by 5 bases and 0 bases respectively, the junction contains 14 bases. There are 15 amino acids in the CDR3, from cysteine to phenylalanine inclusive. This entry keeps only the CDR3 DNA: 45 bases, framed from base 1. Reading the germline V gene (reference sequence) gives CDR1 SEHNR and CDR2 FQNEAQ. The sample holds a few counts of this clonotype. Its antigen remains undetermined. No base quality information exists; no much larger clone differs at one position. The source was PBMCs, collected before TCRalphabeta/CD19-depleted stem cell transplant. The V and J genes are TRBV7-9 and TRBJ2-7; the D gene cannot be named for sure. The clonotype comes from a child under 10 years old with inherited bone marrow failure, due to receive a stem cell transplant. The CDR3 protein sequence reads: CASSQRSGYSYEQYF. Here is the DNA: TGTGCCAGCAGCCAACGGTCAGGATACTCCTACGAGCAGTACTTC.